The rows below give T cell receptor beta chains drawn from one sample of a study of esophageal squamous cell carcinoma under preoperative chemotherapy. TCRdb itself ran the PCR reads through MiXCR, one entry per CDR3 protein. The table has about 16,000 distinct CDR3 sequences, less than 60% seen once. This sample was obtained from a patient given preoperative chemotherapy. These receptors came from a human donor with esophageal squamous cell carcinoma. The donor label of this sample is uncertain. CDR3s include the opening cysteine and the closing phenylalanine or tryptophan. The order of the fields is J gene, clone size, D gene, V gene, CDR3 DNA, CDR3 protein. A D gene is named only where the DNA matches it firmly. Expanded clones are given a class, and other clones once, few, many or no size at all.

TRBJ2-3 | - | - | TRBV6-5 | TGTGCCAGCAGTTCCGGTCCGGGCACAGATACGCAGTATTTT | CASSSGPGTDTQYF
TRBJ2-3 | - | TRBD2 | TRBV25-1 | TGTGCCAGCAGTAATCCAAGCGGGAGGGCCCCAGATACGCAGTATTTT | CASSNPSGRAPDTQYF
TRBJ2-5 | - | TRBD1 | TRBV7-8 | TGTGCCAGCAGCTTTCTTTCAGGGGGAGAGACCCAGTACTTC | CASSFLSGGETQYF
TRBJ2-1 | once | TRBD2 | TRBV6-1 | TGTGCCAGCAGTCCTAGTGGCGGGGGGGTCTACAATGAGCAGTTCTTC | CASSPSGGGVYNEQFF
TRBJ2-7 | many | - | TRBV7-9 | TGTGCCAGCAGCTTAAATGGGCCAGTCGACGAGCAGTACTTC | CASSLNGPVDEQYF
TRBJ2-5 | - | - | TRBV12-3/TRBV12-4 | TGTGCGAGCAGGGGGGGACGGGGCACAGAGACGCAGTACTTC | CASRGGRGTETQYF
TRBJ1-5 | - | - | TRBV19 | TGTGCCAGTAGGGTAGGAAGAGATAGCAATCAGCCCCAGCATTTT | CASRVGRDSNQPQHF
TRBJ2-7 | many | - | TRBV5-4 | TGTGCCAGCAGCTCTCCGGAGCTGTACGAGCAGTACTTC | CASSSPELYEQYF
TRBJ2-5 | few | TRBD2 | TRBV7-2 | TGTGCCAGCAGCTTAGTGGGGAGCGGGGGGGTCCAAGAGACCCAGTACTTC | CASSLVGSGGVQETQYF
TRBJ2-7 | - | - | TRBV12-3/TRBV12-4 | TGTGCCAGCAGACTGGCCAACTACGAGCAGTACTTC | CASRLANYEQYF
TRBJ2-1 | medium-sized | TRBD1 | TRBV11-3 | TGTGCCAGCAGCGCCATGAACAGGGGGCAAAACAATGAGCAGTTCTTC | CASSAMNRGQNNEQFF
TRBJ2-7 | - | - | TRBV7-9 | TGTGCCAGCAGCCCCAGGGGTGAGCGCCTGAGCAAAGATACGCAGTACTTC | CASSPRGERLSKDTQYF
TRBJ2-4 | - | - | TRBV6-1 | TGTGCCAGCAGGGGGGTGAGCGCCGAGGACACGCAGTACTTC | CASRGVSAEDTQYF
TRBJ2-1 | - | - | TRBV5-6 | TGTGCCAGCAGTCGGGACCCGAGATCTGGGAATGAGCAGTTCTTC | CASSRDPRSGNEQFF
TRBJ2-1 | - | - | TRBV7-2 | TGTGCCAGCAGCTTCGAATCACTAGTGATACTTTACAATGAGCAGTTCTTC | CASSFESLVILYNEQFF
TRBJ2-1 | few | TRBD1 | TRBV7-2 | TGTGCCAGCAGCTTAGGAATAGGGCAGGGGGCCAGGCAGTTCTTC | CASSLGIGQGARQFF
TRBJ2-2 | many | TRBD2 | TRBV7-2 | TGTGCCAGCAACTTAGCGGGAGGGCGGACCGGGGAGCTGTTTTTT | CASNLAGGRTGELFF
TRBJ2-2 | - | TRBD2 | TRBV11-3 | TGTGCCAGCAGTTCTCCGGGACTAGCGGGAGATGCCGGGGAGCTGTTTTTT | CASSSPGLAGDAGELFF
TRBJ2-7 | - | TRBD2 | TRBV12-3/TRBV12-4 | TGTGCCAGCAGCCCCGGGGGTGCGGCGGGGGGCGAGCAGTACTTC | CASSPGGAAGGEQYF
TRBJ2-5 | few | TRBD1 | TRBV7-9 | TGTGCCAGCAGTGGGGACAGGGGGCGCAAGGGTTTGGAGACCCAGTACTTC | CASSGDRGRKGLETQYF
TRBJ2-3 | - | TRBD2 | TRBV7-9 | TGTGCCAGCAGCGCGAAACTAGCGGGAGGGGCAGATACGCAGTATTTT | CASSAKLAGGADTQYF
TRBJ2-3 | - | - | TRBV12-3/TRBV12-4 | TGTGCCAGCGGGGTGCCCGGGACTCGCGGTTCTGATACCCAGTATTTT | CASGVPGTRGSDTQYF
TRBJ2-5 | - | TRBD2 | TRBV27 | TGTGCCAGCAGACGTAAGGGGACTAGCCATTATTCGGATGAGCAGTACTTC | CASRRKGTSHYSDEQYF
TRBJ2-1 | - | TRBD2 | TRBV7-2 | TGTGCCAGCAGCCCGGATCGCGGGAGGGGGTCCTACAATGAGCAGTTCTTC | CASSPDRGRGSYNEQFF
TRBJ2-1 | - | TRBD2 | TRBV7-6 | TGTGCCAGCAGCTCCTTCTCGGGGGGGTACAATGAGCAGTTCTTC | CASSSFSGGYNEQFF
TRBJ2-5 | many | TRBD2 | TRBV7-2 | TGTGCCAGCAGCTCCTACGGGGGGCAAGAGACCCAGTACTTC | CASSSYGGQETQYF
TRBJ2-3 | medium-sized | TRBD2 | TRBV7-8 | TGTGCCAGCAGCTTAGAGGCCAGGGAGCGGGAGGGACCCCATACGCAGTATTTT | CASSLEAREREGPHTQYF
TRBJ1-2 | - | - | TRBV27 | TGTGCCAGCAGTTTATGGCAGGGCACCCGACAGGGCTACACCTTC | CASSLWQGTRQGYTF
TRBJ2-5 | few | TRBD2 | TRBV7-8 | TGTGCCAGCAGTCCGACTAGCGGGGGGGCCCAAGAGACCCAGTACTTC | CASSPTSGGAQETQYF
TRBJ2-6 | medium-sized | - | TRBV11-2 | TGTGCCAGCAGCTTAGACAGGGTTGGGGCCAACGTCCTGACTTTC | CASSLDRVGANVLTF
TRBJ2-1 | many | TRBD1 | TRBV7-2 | TGTGCCAGCAGCTTCTCCGGGACAGACCGCTACAATGAGCAGTTCTTC | CASSFSGTDRYNEQFF
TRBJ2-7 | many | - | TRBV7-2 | TGTGCCAGCAGCTTAGCTGTCCCGGGACGGCTATACGAGCAGTACTTC | CASSLAVPGRLYEQYF
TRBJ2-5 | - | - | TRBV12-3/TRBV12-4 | TGTGCGAGCAGCGTCACAGATACCCAGTACTTC | CASSVTDTQYF
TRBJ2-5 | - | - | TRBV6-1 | TGTGCGGGGCTCGAGAGCTGTGACCAAGACACCCAGTACTTC | CAGLESCDQDTQYF